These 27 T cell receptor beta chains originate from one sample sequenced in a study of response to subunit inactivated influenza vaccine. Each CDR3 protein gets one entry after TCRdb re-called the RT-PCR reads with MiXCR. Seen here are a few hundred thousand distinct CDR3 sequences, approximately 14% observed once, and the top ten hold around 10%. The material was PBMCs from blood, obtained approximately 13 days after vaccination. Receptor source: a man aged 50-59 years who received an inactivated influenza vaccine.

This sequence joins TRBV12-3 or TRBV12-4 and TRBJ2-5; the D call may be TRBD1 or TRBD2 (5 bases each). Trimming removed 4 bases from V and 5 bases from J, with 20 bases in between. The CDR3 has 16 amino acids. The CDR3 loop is CASSSTRGGWRETQYF. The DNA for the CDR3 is TGTGCCAGCAGTTCTACTAGGGGCGGGTGGCGGGAGACCCAGTACTTC.

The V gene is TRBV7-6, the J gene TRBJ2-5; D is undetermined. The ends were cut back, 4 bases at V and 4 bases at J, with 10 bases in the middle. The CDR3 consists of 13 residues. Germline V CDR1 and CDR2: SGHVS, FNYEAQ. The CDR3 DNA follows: TGTGCCAGCAGCTCCAGATACGGAGAGACCCAGTACTTC. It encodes CASSSRYGETQYF.

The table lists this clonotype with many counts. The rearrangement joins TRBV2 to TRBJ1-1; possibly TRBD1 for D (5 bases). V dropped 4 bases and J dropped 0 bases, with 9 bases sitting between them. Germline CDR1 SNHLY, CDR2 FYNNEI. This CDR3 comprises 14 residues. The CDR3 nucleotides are TGTGCCAGCAGTGTTCAGGGCCTGAACACTGAAGCTTTCTTT. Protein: CASSVQGLNTEAFF.

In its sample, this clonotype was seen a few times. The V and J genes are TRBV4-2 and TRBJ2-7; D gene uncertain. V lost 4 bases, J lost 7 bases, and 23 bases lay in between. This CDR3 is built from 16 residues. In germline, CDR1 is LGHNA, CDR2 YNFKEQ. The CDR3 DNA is TGTGCCAGCAGCCCCACTATAGGTGGCAAGAGTACGGAGCAGTACTTC. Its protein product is CASSPTIGGKSTEQYF.

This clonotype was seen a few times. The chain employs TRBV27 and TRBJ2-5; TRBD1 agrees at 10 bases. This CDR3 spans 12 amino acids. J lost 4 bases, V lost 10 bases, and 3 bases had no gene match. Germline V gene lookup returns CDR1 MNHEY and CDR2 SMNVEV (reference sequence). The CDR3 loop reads CATGQGGETQYF. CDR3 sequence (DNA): TGTGCCACCGGACAGGGGGGAGAGACCCAGTACTTC.

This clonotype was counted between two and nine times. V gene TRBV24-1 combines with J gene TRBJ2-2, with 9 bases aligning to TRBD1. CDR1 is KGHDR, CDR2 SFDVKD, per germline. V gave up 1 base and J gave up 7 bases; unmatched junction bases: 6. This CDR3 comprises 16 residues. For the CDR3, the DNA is TGTGCCACCAGTGATTTAAGGACAGGGGATCACGGGGAGCTGTTTTTT. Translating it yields CATSDLRTGDHGELFF.

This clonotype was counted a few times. Here the CDR3 DNA reads TGTGCCAGCACTTGGACAGGGGGTTCCTACGAGCAGTACTTC. Encoded protein: CASTWTGGSYEQYF. The chain carries TRBV2 and TRBJ2-7; 10 positions match TRBD1. The V gene's germline CDR1 is SNHLY and CDR2 FYNNEI. This CDR3 is built from 14 residues. The V gene end was trimmed by 7 bases and the J gene end by 1 base; junction bases not matched to a gene: 4.

CDR3 sequence: CSVDDGQGLNGYTF. The CDR3 coding sequence is TGCAGCGTTGATGATGGACAGGGTTTGAATGGCTACACCTTC. The chain is built from TRBV29-1 and TRBJ1-2; 8 bases match TRBD1. CDR1 and CDR2 from the germline V gene are SQVTM and ANQGSEA. This CDR3 spans 14 amino acids. The J segment lost 6 bases and the V segment lost 3 bases, leaving 9 bases of the junction unmatched.

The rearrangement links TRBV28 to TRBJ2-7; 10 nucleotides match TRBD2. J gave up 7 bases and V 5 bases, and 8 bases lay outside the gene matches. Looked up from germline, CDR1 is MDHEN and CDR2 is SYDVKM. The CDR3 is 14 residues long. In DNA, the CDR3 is TGTGCCAGCAGTACTAGCGGGGTCATAGGGGAGCAGTACTTC. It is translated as CASSTSGVIGEQYF.

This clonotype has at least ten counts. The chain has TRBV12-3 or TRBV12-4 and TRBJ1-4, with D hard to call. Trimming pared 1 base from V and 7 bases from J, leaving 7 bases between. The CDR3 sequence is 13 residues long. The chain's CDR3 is CASSLGGGEKLFF. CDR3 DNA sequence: TGTGCCAGCAGTTTAGGGGGTGGTGAAAAACTGTTTTTT.

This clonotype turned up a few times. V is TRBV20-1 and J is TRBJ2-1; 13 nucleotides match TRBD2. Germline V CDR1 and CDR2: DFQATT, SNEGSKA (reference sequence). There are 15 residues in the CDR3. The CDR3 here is CRTSGRIKRGNEQFF. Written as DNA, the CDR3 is TGCAGGACTAGCGGGAGGATTAAAAGAGGGAATGAGCAGTTCTTC.

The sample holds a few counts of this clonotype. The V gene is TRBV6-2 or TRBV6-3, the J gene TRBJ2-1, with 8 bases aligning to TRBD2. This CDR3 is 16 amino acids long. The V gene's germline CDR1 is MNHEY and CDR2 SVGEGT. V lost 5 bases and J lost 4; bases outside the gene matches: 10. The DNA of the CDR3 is TGTGCCAGCAGTAGGATGGGGACTAGGAATTACAATGAGCAGTTCTTC. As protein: CASSRMGTRNYNEQFF.

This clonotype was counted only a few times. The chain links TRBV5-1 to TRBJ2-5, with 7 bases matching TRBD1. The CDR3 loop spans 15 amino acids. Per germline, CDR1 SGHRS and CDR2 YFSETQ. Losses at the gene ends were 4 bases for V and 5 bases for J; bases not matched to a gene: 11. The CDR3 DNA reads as TGCGCCAGCAGCAAGGGAGACAGGGTAGCGGAGACCCAGTACTTC. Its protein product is CASSKGDRVAETQYF.

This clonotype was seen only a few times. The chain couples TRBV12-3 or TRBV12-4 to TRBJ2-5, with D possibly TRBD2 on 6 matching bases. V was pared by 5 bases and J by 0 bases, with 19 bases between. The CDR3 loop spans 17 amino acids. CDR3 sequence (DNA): TGTGCCAGCAGTCCCCGGGGGACGGTGGGGGACCAAGAGACCCAGTACTTC. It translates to CASSPRGTVGDQETQYF.

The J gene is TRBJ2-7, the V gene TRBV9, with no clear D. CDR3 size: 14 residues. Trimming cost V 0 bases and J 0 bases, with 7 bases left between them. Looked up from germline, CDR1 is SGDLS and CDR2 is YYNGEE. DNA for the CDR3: TGTGCCAGCAGCGTAGGTCAGAGCTCCTACGAGCAGTACTTC. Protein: CASSVGQSSYEQYF.

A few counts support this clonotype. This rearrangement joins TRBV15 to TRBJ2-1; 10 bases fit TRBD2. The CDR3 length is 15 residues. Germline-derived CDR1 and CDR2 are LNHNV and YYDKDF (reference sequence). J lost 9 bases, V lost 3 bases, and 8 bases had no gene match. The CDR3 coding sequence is TGTGCCACCAGCAGGGGAGCGGGAGGGCCGGGTGAGCAGTTCTTC. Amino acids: CATSRGAGGPGEQFF.

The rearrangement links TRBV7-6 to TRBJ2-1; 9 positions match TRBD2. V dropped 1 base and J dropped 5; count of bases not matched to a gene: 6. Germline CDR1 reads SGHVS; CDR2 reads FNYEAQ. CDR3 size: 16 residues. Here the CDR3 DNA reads TGTGCCAGCAGCTTAGAGGCGGGGGGGGTGGACAATGAGCAGTTCTTC. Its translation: CASSLEAGGVDNEQFF.

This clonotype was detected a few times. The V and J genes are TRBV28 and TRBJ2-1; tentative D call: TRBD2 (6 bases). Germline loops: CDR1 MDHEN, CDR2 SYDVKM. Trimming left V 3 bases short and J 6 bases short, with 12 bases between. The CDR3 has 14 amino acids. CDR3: CASSFFSGLNEQFF. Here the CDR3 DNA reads TGTGCCAGCAGTTTCTTCTCGGGACTCAATGAGCAGTTCTTC.

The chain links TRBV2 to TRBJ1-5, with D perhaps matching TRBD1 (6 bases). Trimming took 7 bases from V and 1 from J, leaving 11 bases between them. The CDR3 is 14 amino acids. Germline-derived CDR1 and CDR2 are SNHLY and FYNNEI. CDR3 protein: CASNRVTSNQPQHF. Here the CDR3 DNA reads TGTGCCAGCAACAGGGTTACGAGCAATCAGCCCCAGCATTTT.

CDR3 protein: CASTHPRGGSYEQYF. CDR3 bases: TGTGCCAGCACTCACCCCCGGGGAGGATCCTACGAGCAGTACTTC. This chain uses TRBV6-2 or TRBV6-3 with TRBJ2-7, with a weak D call TRBD2 (6 bases). Germline CDR1 and CDR2: MNHEY and SVGEGT. The CDR3 totals 15 residues. Trimming cost V 7 bases and J 1 base, with 17 bases left between them.

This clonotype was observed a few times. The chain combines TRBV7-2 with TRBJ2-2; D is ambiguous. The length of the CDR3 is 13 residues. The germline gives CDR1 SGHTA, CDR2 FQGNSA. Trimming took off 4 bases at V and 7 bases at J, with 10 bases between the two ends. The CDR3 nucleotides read TGTGCCAGCAGCTCGTCCCCAAGCGGGGAGCTGTTTTTT. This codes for CASSSSPSGELFF.

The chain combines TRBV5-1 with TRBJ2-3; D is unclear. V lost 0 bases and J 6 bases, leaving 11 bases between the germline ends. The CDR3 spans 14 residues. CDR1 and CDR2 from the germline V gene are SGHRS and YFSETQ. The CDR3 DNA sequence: TGCGCCAGCAGCTTGGTACCCGGATCGGATACGCAGTATTTT. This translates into CASSLVPGSDTQYF.

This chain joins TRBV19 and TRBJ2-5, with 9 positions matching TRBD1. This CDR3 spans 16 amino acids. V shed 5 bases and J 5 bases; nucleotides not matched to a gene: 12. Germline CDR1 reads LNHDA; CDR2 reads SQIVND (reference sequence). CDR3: CASSPQPGQGVETQYF. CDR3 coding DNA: TGTGCCAGTAGTCCCCAACCGGGACAGGGAGTGGAGACCCAGTACTTC.

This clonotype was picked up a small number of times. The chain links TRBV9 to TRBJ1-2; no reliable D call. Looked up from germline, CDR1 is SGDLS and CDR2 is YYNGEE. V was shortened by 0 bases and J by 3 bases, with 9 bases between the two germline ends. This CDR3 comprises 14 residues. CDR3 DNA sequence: TGTGCCAGCAGCGTAGGCGCGGAGTACTATGGCTACACCTTC. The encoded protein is CASSVGAEYYGYTF.

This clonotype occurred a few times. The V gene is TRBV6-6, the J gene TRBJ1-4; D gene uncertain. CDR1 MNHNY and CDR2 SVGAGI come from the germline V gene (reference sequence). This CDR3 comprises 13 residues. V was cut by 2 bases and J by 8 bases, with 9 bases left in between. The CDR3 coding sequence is TGTGCCAGCAGTTACGATTGGCGAGAAAAACTGTTTTTT. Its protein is CASSYDWREKLFF.

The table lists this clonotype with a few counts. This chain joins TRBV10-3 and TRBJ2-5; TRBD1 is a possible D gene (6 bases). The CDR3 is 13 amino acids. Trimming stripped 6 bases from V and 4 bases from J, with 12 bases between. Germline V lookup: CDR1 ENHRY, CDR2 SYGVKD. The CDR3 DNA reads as TGTGCCATCAGCTCACAGGGACGAGAGACCCAGTACTTC. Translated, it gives CAISSQGRETQYF.

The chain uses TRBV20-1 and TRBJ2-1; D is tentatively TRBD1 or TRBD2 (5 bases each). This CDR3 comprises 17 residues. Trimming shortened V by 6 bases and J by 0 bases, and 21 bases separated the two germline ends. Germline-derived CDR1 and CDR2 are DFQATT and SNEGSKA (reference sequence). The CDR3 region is CSAPGASTTSSYNEQFF. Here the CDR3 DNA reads TGCAGTGCCCCCGGGGCGTCCACCACGAGCTCCTACAATGAGCAGTTCTTC.